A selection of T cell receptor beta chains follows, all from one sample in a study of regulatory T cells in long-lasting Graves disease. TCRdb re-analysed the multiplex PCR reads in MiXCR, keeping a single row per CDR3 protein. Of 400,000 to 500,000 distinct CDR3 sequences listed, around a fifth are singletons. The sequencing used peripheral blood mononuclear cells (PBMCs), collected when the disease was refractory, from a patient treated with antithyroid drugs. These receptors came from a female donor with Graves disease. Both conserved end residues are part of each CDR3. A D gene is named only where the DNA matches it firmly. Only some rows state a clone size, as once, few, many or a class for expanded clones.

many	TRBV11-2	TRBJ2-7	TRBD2	CASSPSSGRYEQYF	TGTGCCAGCAGCCCCTCTAGCGGGAGGTACGAGCAGTACTTC
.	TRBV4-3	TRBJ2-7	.	CASSQAESSYEQYF	TGCGCCAGCAGCCAAGCGGAGAGCTCCTACGAGCAGTACTTC
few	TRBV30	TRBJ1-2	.	CAWRTGGYYGYTF	TGTGCCTGGAGAACAGGCGGCTACTATGGCTACACCTTC
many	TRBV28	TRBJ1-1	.	CASSLSFSTPEAFF	TGTGCCAGCAGTTTAAGTTTCAGTACACCTGAAGCTTTCTTT
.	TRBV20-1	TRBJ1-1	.	CSATPDRLEAFF	TGCAGTGCTACCCCAGACAGGCTCGAAGCTTTCTTT
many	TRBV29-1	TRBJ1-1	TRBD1	CSVWDSYTEAFF	TGCAGCGTTTGGGACAGCTACACTGAAGCTTTCTTT
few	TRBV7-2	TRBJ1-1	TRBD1	CASSLGQGYSEAFF	TGTGCCAGCAGCCTGGGACAGGGGTACTCTGAAGCTTTCTTT
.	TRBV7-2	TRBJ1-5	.	CASSLGEGRGSPPQHF	TGTGCCAGCAGCTTAGGTGAGGGCAGGGGAAGTCCGCCCCAGCATTTT
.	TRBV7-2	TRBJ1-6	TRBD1	CASSLVNRGDNSPLHF	TGTGCCAGCAGCTTAGTGAACAGGGGGGATAATTCACCCCTCCACTTT
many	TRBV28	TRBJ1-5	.	CASSFGGNRQSQHF	TGTGCCAGCAGTTTTGGCGGCAACAGGCAGTCCCAGCATTTT
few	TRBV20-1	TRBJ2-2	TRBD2	CSAPRAGANTGELFF	TGCAGTGCTCCTCGGGCGGGGGCGAACACCGGGGAGCTGTTTTTT
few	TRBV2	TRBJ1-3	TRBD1	CASRRDSSGNTIYF	TGTGCCAGCAGAAGGGACAGCTCTGGAAACACCATATATTTT
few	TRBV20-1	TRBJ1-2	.	CSARGGRNYGYTF	TGCAGTGCTAGGGGGGGACGGAACTATGGCTACACCTTC
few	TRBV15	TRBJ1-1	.	CATSRDPSPGQAEAFF	TGTGCCACCAGCAGAGACCCCTCCCCGGGGCAGGCTGAAGCTTTCTTT
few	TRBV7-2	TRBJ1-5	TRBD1	CASSLGATGRNQPQHF	TGTGCCAGCAGCTTGGGGGCGACAGGGAGGAATCAGCCCCAGCATTTT
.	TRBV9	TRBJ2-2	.	CASSVAIDGELFF	TGTGCCAGCAGCGTAGCTATAGACGGGGAGCTGTTTTTT
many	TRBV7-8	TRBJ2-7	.	CASSPREYHYEQYF	TGTGCCAGCAGCCCAAGGGAGTATCACTACGAGCAGTACTTC